These 4 T cell receptor beta chains originate from one sample sequenced in a study of control samples from healthy donors and cancer patients. Assay used: immunoSEQ multiplex PCR; TCRdb lists only in-frame clones, some missing. Of about 180,000 clones listed, around 90% are singletons. What was sequenced was blood. The receptors originated from a woman aged 40 to 50 in good health.

V gene TRBV6-1 combines with J gene TRBJ2-3, with D perhaps matching TRBD2 (5 bases). Germline CDR1 is MNHNS and CDR2 is SASEGT. V gave up 2 bases and J gave up 6 bases, with 12 bases separating them. The CDR3 length is 14 residues. This chain's CDR3 is CASSEPPRGDTQYF. In DNA, the CDR3 is TGTGCCAGCAGTGAACCGCCGCGCGGGGATACGCAGTATTTT.

This rearrangement joins TRBV3-1 (or the pseudogene TRBV3-2) to TRBJ1-2, with D possibly TRBD1 on 6 matching bases. The CDR3 covers 15 residues. The germline V gene has CDR1 LGHDT and CDR2 YNNKEL (reference sequence). V lost 4 bases and J lost 4, with 16 bases in between. CDR3 sequence: CASSLEGGLAYGYTF. The CDR3 coding sequence is TGTGCCAGCAGCCTAGAAGGGGGTTTGGCCTATGGCTACACCTTC.

The rearrangement uses TRBV7-8 and TRBJ2-7, with TRBD2 as a possible D gene (5 bases). CDR3 length: 18 amino acids. V dropped 0 bases and J dropped 3 bases, with 21 bases sitting between them. Per germline, CDR1 SGHVS and CDR2 FQNEAQ. CDR3 DNA: TGTGCCAGCAGCTTAGCGACGGGGATTGGTGGTGGGTTCTACGAGCAGTACTTC. Its protein product is CASSLATGIGGGFYEQYF. Filled out from reference TRBV7-8 and TRBJ2-7, the complete variable domain reads GAGVSQSPRYKVAKRGQDVALRCDPISGHVSLFWYQQALGQGPEFLTYFQNEAQLDKSGLPSDRFFAERPEGSVSTLKIQRTQQEDSAVYLCASSLATGIGGGFYEQYFGPGTRLTVT.

V usage is TRBV6-5 and J usage is TRBJ1-5, with D possibly matching TRBD1 (6 bases). The ends were cut back, 2 bases at V and 15 bases at J, with 17 bases in the middle. This CDR3 has 13 residues. The germline CDR1 and CDR2 sequences are MNHEY and SVGAGI. The CDR3 spells CASSYAWGAQWHF. DNA for the CDR3: TGTGCCAGCAGTTACGCGTGGGGGGCCCAGTGGCATTTT.